Sequencing of this TCR beta chain was carried out in a study of T cell clonotyping in hematopoietic cell transplantation. Study results and limitations: CD4 and CD8 repertoire contributions could not be separated without sorting. Recipient TCR diversity dropped after transplant; expanded clonotypes rose from day 30 to 180.

Regarding this clone: Its specificity is not known.

V shed 3 bases, J shed 2 bases, and the junction held 16 bases outside the gene matches. Germline loops: CDR1 LGHNA, CDR2 YNFKEQ. The length of the CDR3 is 19 residues. Clones were read by immunoSEQ multiplex PCR, and TCRdb kept only the in-frame ones, dropping some. The table records about 18,000 clones, about 82% of them present only once. As to time point: recipient sample about 28 days before transplant, after cytoreduction. Recipient blood drawn about 28 days pretransplant and days 30, 100, 180 after. The sequence was obtained from a man in his fifties with acute myeloid leukemia. Some clones in this sample may be carry-over from other donors' samples. The V gene is TRBV4-2, the J gene TRBJ2-3; 8 bases are a match to TRBD2. This specimen consisted of peripheral blood mononuclear cells, obtained before stem cell transplant. The CDR3 DNA is TGTGCCAGCAGCCAGGCCCTCCGGGGGGGGGCCCCCGCCACAGATACGCAGTATTTT. It encodes CASSQALRGGAPATDTQYF.